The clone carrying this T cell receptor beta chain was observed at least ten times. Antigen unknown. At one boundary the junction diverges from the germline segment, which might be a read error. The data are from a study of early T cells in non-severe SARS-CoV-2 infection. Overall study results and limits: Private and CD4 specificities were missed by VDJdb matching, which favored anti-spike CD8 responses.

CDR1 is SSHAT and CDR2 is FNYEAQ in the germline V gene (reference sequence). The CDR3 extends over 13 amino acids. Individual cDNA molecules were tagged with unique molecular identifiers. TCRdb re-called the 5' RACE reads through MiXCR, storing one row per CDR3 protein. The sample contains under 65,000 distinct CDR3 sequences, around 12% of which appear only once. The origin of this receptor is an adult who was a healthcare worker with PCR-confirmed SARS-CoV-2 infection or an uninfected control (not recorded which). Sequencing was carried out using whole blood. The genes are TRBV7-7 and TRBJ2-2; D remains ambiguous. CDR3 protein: CASRSGNTGELFF. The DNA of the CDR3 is TGTGCTAGCAGGTCAGGGAACACCGGGGAGCTGTTTTTT.